One and the same sample provided the 24 T cell receptor beta chains below, sequenced in a study of T cells in Graves' hyperthyroidism and ophthalmopathy. What was amplified from RNA transcripts were TCR beta CDR3 regions. First-round RT-PCR with HTBI primers amplified the TCR CDR3 region. One entry per CDR3 protein results from TCRdb running MiXCR on the multiplex PCR reads. Here the sample spans around 300,000 distinct CDR3 sequences, approximately 26% being singletons. Sequencing was carried out using blood. The receptor set was obtained from a man in his forties with Graves' hyperthyroidism that later progressed to Graves' ophthalmopathy.

This clonotype was detected many times. V usage is TRBV6-1 and J usage is TRBJ1-2; D gene ambiguous. The length of the CDR3 is 13 residues. Deletions cut 5 bases from V and 2 bases from J, with 9 bases between. Germline V gene lookup returns CDR1 MNHNS and CDR2 SASEGT. The CDR3: CASSRTVNYGYTF. The CDR3 bases are TGTGCCAGCAGTCGAACAGTCAACTATGGCTACACCTTC.

The chain recombines TRBV6-1 with TRBJ2-5; tentatively, D is TRBD1 or TRBD2 (5 bases each). Per the germline V gene, CDR1 is MNHNS and CDR2 is SASEGT. CDR3 length equals 14 residues. Trimming stripped 3 bases from V and 5 bases from J, with 13 bases between. In DNA, the CDR3 is TGTGCCAGCAGTGAGGCAGGGAGTAGGGAGACCCAGTACTTC. Its protein is CASSEAGSRETQYF.

The table lists this clonotype with many counts. The rearrangement links TRBV20-1 to TRBJ1-3; D is undetermined. Trimming cost V 3 bases and J 2 bases, with 11 bases left between them. This CDR3 comprises 14 residues. Germline lookup yields CDR1 DFQATT and CDR2 SNEGSKA (reference sequence). The CDR3 protein is CSARVGSPGNTIYF. The DNA of the CDR3 is TGCAGTGCTAGGGTTGGGTCACCTGGAAACACCATATATTTT.

The J gene is TRBJ2-7, the V gene TRBV7-2; 8 nucleotides agree with TRBD1. The V gene's germline CDR1 is SGHTA and CDR2 FQGNSA. The CDR3 is 14 amino acids. Unmatched junction bases numbered 5, after V lost 1 base and J lost 6 bases. In nucleotides, the CDR3 is TGTGCCAGCAGCTTAGGGACAGGGCAACCCGAGCAGTACTTC. This sequence encodes CASSLGTGQPEQYF.

This clonotype came up many times. The V and J genes are TRBV29-1 and TRBJ1-2; 11 positions match TRBD1. CDR3 length: 15 residues. J lost 5 bases, V lost 7 bases, and 12 bases had no gene match. Looked up from germline, CDR1 is SQVTM and CDR2 is ANQGSEA. The CDR3 DNA is TGCAGCGCCCACCAGCCGGGACAGGGGGATTATGGCTACACCTTC. It codes for CSAHQPGQGDYGYTF.

This clonotype showed up just a few times. This rearrangement joins TRBV10-3 to TRBJ1-3; D gene ambiguous. The CDR3 consists of 14 residues. V lost 5 bases to trimming and J lost 1 base, with 9 bases between them. Per germline, CDR1 ENHRY and CDR2 SYGVKD. CDR3 in amino acids: CAISPSGSGNTIYF. The CDR3 DNA sequence: TGTGCCATCAGTCCCAGTGGTTCTGGAAACACCATATATTTT.

In its sample, this clonotype was seen many times. CDR3 residues: CASSRNRGSGANVLTF. The CDR3 DNA follows: TGTGCCAGTAGTCGAAACAGAGGCTCTGGGGCCAACGTCCTGACTTTC. This chain joins TRBV19 and TRBJ2-6, with no clear D. The V and J ends lost 5 bases and 0 bases respectively, with 11 bases between them. Germline CDR1 is LNHDA and CDR2 is SQIVND (reference sequence). This CDR3 contains 16 residues.

The V call is TRBV18, the J call TRBJ1-1, with a possible D match to TRBD1 (6 bases). The CDR3 extends over 16 amino acids. Trimming pared 3 bases from V and 0 bases from J, leaving 14 bases between. The V gene's germline CDR1 is KGHSH and CDR2 LQKENI. CDR3 sequence (DNA): TGTGCCAGCTCACCTCTAAAGGGGGGAATGAACACTGAAGCTTTCTTT. Translated: CASSPLKGGMNTEAFF.

This chain connects TRBV19 to TRBJ1-2, with D maybe TRBD1 (5 bases). The germline V and J ends were trimmed by 3 bases and 4 bases, with 12 bases remaining between them. The CDR3 length is 14 residues. The germline V gene has CDR1 LNHDA and CDR2 SQIVND (reference sequence). The CDR3 sequence is CASSMGDLGYGYTF. CDR3 sequence (DNA): TGTGCCAGTAGTATGGGGGATTTGGGCTATGGCTACACCTTC.

This clonotype was counted many times. The chain combines TRBV11-2 with TRBJ2-6; possibly TRBD1 or TRBD2 for D (5 bases each). CDR3 length equals 17 residues. V was cut by 5 bases and J by 3 bases, with 17 bases left in between. CDR1 and CDR2 (germline): SGHAT, FQNNGV. The CDR3 spells CASSPRGPGGGANVLTF. CDR3 DNA sequence: TGTGCCAGCAGCCCTAGGGGACCAGGAGGTGGGGCCAACGTCCTGACTTTC.

There are many counts of this clonotype. The rearrangement uses TRBV24-1 and TRBJ1-5; 8 bases are shared with TRBD1. Losses at the gene ends were 7 bases for V and 5 bases for J; bases not matched to a gene: 9. The germline CDR1 and CDR2 sequences are KGHDR and SFDVKD. There are 15 residues in the CDR3. The CDR3 DNA sequence: TGTGCCACCAGCAGATCGGACAGGGCGGATCAGCCCCAGCATTTT. Residues: CATSRSDRADQPQHF.

The chain carries TRBV27 and TRBJ1-1; D is uncertain. V shed 6 bases and J shed 0 bases, with 14 bases lying between them. The CDR3 extends over 15 amino acids. Germline CDR1 is MNHEY and CDR2 is SMNVEV (reference sequence). The CDR3 loop reads CASRSQWVMNTEAFF. The CDR3 DNA follows: TGTGCCAGCAGATCCCAGTGGGTGATGAACACTGAAGCTTTCTTT.

This sequence joins TRBV19 and TRBJ2-7; a weak D match, TRBD2 (6 bases). Trimming left V 3 bases short and J 6 bases short, with 18 bases between. This CDR3 has 15 amino acids. Germline assignment: CDR1 LNHDA and CDR2 SQIVND (reference sequence). CDR3 in DNA: TGTGCCAGTAGTATTGCTCTGGGACTGGGCCGCGAGCAGTACTTC. It encodes CASSIALGLGREQYF.

This clonotype showed up just once. V usage is TRBV29-1 and J usage is TRBJ1-1, with D tentatively TRBD1 (6 bases). CDR1 SQVTM and CDR2 ANQGSEA come from the germline V gene. The V end lost 6 bases, the J end lost 1 base, and 12 bases lay between the germline ends. The CDR3 sequence is 13 residues long. The CDR3, as DNA: TGCAGCGTCGAGATGACAGGGAACACTGAAGCTTTCTTT. The encoded protein is CSVEMTGNTEAFF.

The V call is TRBV20-1, the J call TRBJ2-7; TRBD2 matches 10 bases. The CDR3 consists of 15 residues. The germline gives CDR1 DFQATT, CDR2 SNEGSKA (reference sequence). Trimming removed 1 base from V and 5 bases from J; junction bases left unmatched: 8. CDR3 loop: CSARGGLAGVHEQYF. The CDR3 coding sequence is TGCAGTGCTAGAGGTGGTCTAGCGGGAGTCCACGAGCAGTACTTC.

There are many counts of this clonotype. The chain joins TRBV28 to TRBJ2-7; 7 nucleotides align to TRBD1. V was pared by 2 bases and J by 1 base, with 5 bases of the junction left unmatched. The CDR3 length is 15 residues. CDR1 and CDR2 from the germline V gene are MDHEN and SYDVKM. CDR3 sequence reads: CASSLGTALSYEQYF. The CDR3 DNA is TGTGCCAGCAGTTTAGGGACAGCCCTTTCCTACGAGCAGTACTTC.

This clonotype was detected once. The chain has TRBV28 and TRBJ2-7; 10 bases are a match to TRBD1. Germline assignment: CDR1 MDHEN and CDR2 SYDVKM. V dropped 7 bases and J dropped 7; count of bases not matched to a gene: 7. CDR3 length: 13 amino acids. The chain's CDR3 is CASIGTGEREQYF. CDR3 sequence (DNA): TGTGCCAGCATTGGGACAGGGGAGAGAGAGCAGTACTTC.

This clonotype was counted at least ten times. V usage is TRBV28 and J usage is TRBJ2-7; D possibly corresponds to TRBD2 (7 bases). CDR3 length: 14 amino acids. In germline, CDR1 is MDHEN, CDR2 SYDVKM. Trimming cost V 6 bases and J 2 bases, with 14 bases left between them. CDR3 in amino acids: CASRSGGRAYEQYF. The CDR3 DNA reads TGTGCCAGCAGGTCGGGGGGCCGGGCCTACGAGCAGTACTTC.

This clonotype was observed many times. J is TRBJ2-1 and V is TRBV14; the D is unclear. The CDR3 totals 13 residues. Germline loops: CDR1 SGHDN, CDR2 FVKESK. V dropped 3 bases and J dropped 7 bases, with 10 bases sitting between them. CDR3 bases: TGTGCCAGCAGCCAGCGCCTACTGAATGAGCAGTTCTTC. Translation gives CASSQRLLNEQFF. The entire variable domain, with the rest obtained from reference TRBV14 and TRBJ2-1, is as follows: EAGVTQFPSHSVIEKGQTVTLRCDPISGHDNLYWYRRVMGKEIKFLLHFVKESKQDESGMPNNRFLAERTGGTYSTLKVQPAELEDSGVYFCASSQRLLNEQFFGPGTRLTVL.

V is TRBV6-1 and J is TRBJ1-1; no firm D call. V was pared by 6 bases and J by 5 bases, with 7 bases between. CDR3 length: 11 amino acids. The germline CDR1 and CDR2 sequences are MNHNS and SASEGT. DNA of the CDR3: TGTGCCAGCAGGGGGAAGACTGAAGCTTTCTTT. It encodes CASRGKTEAFF.

The CDR3: CASTWGGGRTSGELFF. CDR3 in DNA: TGTGCCAGCACTTGGGGTGGCGGCCGGACTTCCGGGGAGCTGTTTTTT. V usage is TRBV6-2 or TRBV6-3 and J usage is TRBJ2-2; a possible D gene is TRBD2 (5 bases). The CDR3 runs to 16 residues. Trimming cost V 7 bases and J 6 bases, with 21 bases left between them. CDR1 and CDR2 from the germline V gene are MNHEY and SVGEGT.

The CDR3 DNA reads TGTGCCAGCAGCAGATCAGGGTACGAGCAGTACTTC. It specifies CASSRSGYEQYF. The V and J genes are TRBV14 and TRBJ2-7; possibly TRBD1 for D (5 bases). From germline, CDR1 is SGHDN and CDR2 FVKESK. Trimming took 5 bases from V and 4 from J, leaving 9 bases between them. CDR3 size: 12 residues.

This clonotype came up many times. This chain connects TRBV19 to TRBJ2-2; 8 positions agree with TRBD1. V lost 8 bases and J lost 0; bases outside the gene matches: 8. Germline-derived CDR1 and CDR2 are LNHDA and SQIVND (reference sequence). The CDR3 runs to 16 residues. The CDR3 DNA follows: TGTGCCAGTCAGACAGGGGCCCTTGCGAACACCGGGGAGCTGTTTTTT. It is translated as CASQTGALANTGELFF.

Ten or more counts support this clonotype. The CDR3: CATSDASRNTEAFF. CDR3 nucleotides: TGTGCCACCAGTGATGCCTCCAGGAACACTGAAGCTTTCTTT. The rearrangement joins TRBV24-1 to TRBJ1-1, with D unresolved. This CDR3 is 14 amino acids long. Trimming took 3 bases from V and 1 from J, leaving 8 bases between them. The germline V gene encodes CDR1 KGHDR and CDR2 SFDVKD.